The 3 T cell receptor beta chains below all came from one sample that was sequenced in a study of blood T cell repertoires in COVID-19. The table came from immunoSEQ multiplex PCR; TCRdb's copy has only in-frame clones and leaves some out. Here the sample spans some 150,000 clones, 65% to 90% being singletons. The specimen was peripheral blood. These receptors came from a woman aged 60 to 75 with COVID-19, enrolled during active disease.

The J gene is TRBJ1-4, the V gene TRBV28; weak D call: TRBD1 (6 bases). Germline CDR1 MDHEN, CDR2 SYDVKM. Trimming stripped 2 bases from V and 7 bases from J, with 8 bases between. The CDR3 covers 13 residues. DNA for the CDR3: TGTGCCAGCAGTTTACAGGGGAGTGAAAAACTGTTTTTT. It encodes CASSLQGSEKLFF.

This clone has only a few counts. This sequence joins TRBV19 and TRBJ2-1; 8 bases agree with TRBD2. This CDR3 is built from 16 residues. J was trimmed by 8 bases and V by 7 bases; bases with no gene match: 16. The germline CDR1 and CDR2 sequences are LNHDA and SQIVND (reference sequence). CDR3 bases: TGTGCCAGTACCACAGGGTCTGGACTAGCTATCCATGAGCAGTTCTTC. This gives the protein CASTTGSGLAIHEQFF.

This chain joins TRBV5-1 and TRBJ2-5, with 11 bases fitting TRBD1. This CDR3 spans 16 amino acids. CDR1 SGHRS and CDR2 YFSETQ come from the germline V gene. V lost 4 bases to trimming and J lost 0 bases; unmatched junction nucleotides: 5. This chain's CDR3 is CASSAGDRGNQETQYF. The CDR3 DNA reads TGCGCCAGCAGCGCGGGGGACAGGGGGAACCAAGAGACCCAGTACTTC.